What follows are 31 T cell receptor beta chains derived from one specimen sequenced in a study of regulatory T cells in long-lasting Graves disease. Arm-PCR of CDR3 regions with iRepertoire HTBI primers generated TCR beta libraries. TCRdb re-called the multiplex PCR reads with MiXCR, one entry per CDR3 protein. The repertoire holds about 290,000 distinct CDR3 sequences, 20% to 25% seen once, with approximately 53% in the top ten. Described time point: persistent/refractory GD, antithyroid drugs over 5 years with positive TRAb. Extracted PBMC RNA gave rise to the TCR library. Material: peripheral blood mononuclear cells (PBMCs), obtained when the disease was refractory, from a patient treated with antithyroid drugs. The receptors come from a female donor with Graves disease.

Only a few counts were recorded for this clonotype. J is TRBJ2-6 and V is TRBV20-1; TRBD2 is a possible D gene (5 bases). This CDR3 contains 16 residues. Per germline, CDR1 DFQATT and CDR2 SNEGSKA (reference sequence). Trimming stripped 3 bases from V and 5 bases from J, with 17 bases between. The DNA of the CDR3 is TGCAGTGCTAGGACAATACAGACTATAAGGGCCAACGTCCTGACTTTC. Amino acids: CSARTIQTIRANVLTF.

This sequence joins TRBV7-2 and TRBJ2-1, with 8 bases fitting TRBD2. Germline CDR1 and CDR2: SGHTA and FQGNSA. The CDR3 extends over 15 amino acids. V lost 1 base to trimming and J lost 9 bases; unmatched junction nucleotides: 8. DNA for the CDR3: TGTGCCAGCAGCTTAGAGCCAGCGGGAGAAGGTGAGCAGTTCTTC. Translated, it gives CASSLEPAGEGEQFF. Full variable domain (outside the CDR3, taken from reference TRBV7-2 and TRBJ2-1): GAGVSQSPSNKVTEKGKDVELRCDPISGHTALYWYRQSLGQGLEFLIYFQGNSAPDKSGLPSDRFSAERTGGSVSTLTIQRTQQEDSAVYLCASSLEPAGEGEQFFGPGTRLTVL.

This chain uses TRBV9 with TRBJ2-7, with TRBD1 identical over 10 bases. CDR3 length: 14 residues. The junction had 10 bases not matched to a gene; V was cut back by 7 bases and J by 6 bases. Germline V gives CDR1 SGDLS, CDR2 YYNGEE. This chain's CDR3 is CASGPGTGAPEQYF. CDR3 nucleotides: TGTGCCAGCGGCCCAGGGACAGGGGCACCCGAGCAGTACTTC.

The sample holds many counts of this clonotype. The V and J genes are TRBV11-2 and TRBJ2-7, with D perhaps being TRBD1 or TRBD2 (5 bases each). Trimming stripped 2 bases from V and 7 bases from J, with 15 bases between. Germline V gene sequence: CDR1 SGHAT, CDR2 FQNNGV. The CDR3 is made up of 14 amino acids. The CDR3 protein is CASSLTPGRGEQYF. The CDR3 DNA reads TGTGCCAGCAGCTTAACTCCAGGGCGCGGGGAGCAGTACTTC.

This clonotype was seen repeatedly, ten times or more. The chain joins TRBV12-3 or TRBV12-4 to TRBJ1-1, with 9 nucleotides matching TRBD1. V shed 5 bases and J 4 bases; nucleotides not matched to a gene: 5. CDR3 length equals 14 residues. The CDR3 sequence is CASSGGQGFTEAFF. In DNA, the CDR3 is TGTGCCAGCAGTGGGGGACAGGGCTTCACTGAAGCTTTCTTT.

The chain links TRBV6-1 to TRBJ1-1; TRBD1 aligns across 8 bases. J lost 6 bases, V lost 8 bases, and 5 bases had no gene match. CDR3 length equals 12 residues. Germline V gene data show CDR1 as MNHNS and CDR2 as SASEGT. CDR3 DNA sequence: TGTGCCAGCGCAGGGGGCATGCCTGAAGCTTTCTTT. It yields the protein CASAGGMPEAFF.

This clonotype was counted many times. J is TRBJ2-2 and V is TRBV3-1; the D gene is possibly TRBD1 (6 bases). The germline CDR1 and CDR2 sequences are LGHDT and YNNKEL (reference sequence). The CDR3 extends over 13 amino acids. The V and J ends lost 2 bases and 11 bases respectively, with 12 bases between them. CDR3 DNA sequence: TGTGCCAGCAGCCAATCCGACAGGCTCGAGCTGTTTTTT. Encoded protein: CASSQSDRLELFF.

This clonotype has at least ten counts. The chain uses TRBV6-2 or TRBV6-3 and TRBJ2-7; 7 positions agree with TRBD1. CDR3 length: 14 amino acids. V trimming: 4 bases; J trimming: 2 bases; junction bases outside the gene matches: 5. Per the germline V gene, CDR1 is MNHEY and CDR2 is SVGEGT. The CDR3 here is CASSSGTEAYEQYF. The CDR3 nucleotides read TGTGCCAGCAGTTCCGGGACAGAAGCCTACGAGCAGTACTTC.

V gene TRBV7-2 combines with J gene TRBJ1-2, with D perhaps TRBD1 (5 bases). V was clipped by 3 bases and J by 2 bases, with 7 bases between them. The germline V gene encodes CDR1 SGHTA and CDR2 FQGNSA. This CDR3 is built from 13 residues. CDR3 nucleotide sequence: TGTGCCAGCAGCTTTGGGGGGAACTATGGCTACACCTTC. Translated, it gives CASSFGGNYGYTF.

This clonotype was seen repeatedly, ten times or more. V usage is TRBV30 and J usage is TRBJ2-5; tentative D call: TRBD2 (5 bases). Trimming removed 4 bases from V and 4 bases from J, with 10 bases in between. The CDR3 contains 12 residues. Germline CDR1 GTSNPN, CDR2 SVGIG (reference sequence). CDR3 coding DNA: TGTGCCTGGACCCTAGGAGGAGAGACCCAGTACTTC. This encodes CAWTLGGETQYF. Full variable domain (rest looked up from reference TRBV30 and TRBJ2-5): SQTIHQWPATLVQPVGSPLSLECTVEGTSNPNLYWYRQAAGRGLQLLFYSVGIGQISSEVPQNLSASRPQDRQFILSSKKLLLSDSGFYLCAWTLGGETQYFGPGTRLLVL.

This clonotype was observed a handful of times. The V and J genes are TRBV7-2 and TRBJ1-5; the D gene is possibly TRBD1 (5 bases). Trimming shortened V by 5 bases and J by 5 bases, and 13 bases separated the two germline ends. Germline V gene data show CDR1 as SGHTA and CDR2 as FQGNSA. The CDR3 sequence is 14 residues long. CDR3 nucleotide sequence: TGTGCCAGCAGCCCCGTACCGACAGATCAGCCCCAGCATTTT. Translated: CASSPVPTDQPQHF.

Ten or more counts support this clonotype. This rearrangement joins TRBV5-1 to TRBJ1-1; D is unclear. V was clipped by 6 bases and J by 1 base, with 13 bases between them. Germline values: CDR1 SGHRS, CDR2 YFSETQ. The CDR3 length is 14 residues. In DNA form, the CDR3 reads TGCGCCAGCACTCCGGCGGCAGAGAACACTGAAGCTTTCTTT. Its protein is CASTPAAENTEAFF. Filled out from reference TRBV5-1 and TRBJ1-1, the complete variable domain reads KAGVTQTPRYLIKTRGQQVTLSCSPISGHRSVSWYQQTPGQGLQFLFEYFSETQRNKGNFPGRFSGRQFSNSRSEMNVSTLELGDSALYLCASTPAAENTEAFFGQGTRLTVV.

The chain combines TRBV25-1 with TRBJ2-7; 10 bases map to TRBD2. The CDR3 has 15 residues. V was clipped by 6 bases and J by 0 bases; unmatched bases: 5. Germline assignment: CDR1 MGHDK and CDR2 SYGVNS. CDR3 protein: CASSVPSGSSYEQYF. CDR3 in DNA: TGTGCCAGCAGCGTTCCTAGCGGGAGCTCCTACGAGCAGTACTTC.

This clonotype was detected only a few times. CDR3 amino acids: CASSLAGQLNTEAFF. CDR3 in DNA: TGTGCCAGCAGCTTAGCGGGACAACTGAACACTGAAGCTTTCTTT. The rearrangement links TRBV7-2 to TRBJ1-1; D may be TRBD1 (6 bases). The CDR3 spans 15 residues. Trimming left V 0 bases short and J 0 bases short, with 8 bases between. Germline V gene lookup returns CDR1 SGHTA and CDR2 FQGNSA.

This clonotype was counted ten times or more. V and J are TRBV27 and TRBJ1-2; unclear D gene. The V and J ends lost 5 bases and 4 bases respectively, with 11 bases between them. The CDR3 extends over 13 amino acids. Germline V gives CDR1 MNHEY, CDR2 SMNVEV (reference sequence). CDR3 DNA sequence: TGTGCCAGCAGTCCCGACGCCGTCTATGGCTACACCTTC. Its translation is CASSPDAVYGYTF.

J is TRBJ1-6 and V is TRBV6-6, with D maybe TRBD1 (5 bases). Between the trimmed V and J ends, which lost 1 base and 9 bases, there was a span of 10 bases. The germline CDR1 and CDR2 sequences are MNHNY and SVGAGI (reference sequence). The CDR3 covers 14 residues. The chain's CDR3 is CASSYWSRASPLHF. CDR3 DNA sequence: TGTGCCAGCAGTTACTGGAGCAGGGCTTCACCCCTCCACTTT.

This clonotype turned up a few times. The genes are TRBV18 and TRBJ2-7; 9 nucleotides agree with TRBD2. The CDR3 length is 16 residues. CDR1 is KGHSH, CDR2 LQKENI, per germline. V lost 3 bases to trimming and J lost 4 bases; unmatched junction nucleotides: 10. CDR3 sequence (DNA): TGTGCCAGCTCACCGTCTCCGGGACTAGCAGTATACGAGCAGTACTTC. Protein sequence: CASSPSPGLAVYEQYF.

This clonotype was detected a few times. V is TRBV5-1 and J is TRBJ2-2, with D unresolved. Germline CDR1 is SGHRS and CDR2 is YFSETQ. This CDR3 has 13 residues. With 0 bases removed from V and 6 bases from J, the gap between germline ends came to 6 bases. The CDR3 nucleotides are TGCGCCAGCAGCTTGGCCTTATCCGGGGAGCTGTTTTTT. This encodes CASSLALSGELFF.

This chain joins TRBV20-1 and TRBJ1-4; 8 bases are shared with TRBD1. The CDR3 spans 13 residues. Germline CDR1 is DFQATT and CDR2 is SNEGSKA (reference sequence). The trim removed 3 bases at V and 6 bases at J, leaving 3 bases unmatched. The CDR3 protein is CSASQGADEKLFF. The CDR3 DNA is TGCAGTGCTAGTCAGGGGGCCGATGAAAAACTGTTTTTT.

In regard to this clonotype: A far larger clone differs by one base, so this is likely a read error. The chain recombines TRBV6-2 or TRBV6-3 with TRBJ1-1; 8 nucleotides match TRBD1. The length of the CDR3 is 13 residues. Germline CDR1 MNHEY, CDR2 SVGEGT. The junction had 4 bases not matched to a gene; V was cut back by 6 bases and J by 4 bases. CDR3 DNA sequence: TGTGCCAGCAGGAGACAGGGGACCACTGAAGCTTTCTTT. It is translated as CASRRQGTTEAFF.

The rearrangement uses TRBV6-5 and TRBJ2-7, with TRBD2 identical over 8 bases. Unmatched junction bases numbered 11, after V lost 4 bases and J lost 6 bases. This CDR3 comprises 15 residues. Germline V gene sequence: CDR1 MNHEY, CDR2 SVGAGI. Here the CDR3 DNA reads TGTGCCAGCAGTTTCAATCGGGAGGGCTACCGCGAGCAGTACTTC. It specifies CASSFNREGYREQYF.

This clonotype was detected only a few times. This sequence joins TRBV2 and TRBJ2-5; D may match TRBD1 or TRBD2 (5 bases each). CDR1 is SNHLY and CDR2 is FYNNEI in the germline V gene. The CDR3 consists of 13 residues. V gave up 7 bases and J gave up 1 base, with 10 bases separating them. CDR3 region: CASNWDVQETQYF. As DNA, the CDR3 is TGTGCCAGCAACTGGGACGTCCAAGAGACCCAGTACTTC. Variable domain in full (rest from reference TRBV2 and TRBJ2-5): EPEVTQTPSHQVTQMGQEVILRCVPISNHLYFYWYRQILGQKVEFLVSFYNNEISEKSEIFDDQFSVERPDGSNFTLKIRSTKLEDSAMYFCASNWDVQETQYFGPGTRLLVL.

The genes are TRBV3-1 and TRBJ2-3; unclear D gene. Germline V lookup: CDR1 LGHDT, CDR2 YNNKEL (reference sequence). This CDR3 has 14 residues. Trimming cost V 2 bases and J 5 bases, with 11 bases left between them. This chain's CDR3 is CASSQSFSEDTQYF. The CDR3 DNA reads TGTGCCAGCAGCCAAAGCTTCAGTGAAGATACGCAGTATTTT.

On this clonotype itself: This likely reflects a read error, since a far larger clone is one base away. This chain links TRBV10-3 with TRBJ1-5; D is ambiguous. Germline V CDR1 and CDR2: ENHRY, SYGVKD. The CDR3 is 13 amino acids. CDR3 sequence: CASSYETNQPLHF. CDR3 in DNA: TGTGCCAGCAGTTACGAAACCAATCAGCCCCTGCATTTT.

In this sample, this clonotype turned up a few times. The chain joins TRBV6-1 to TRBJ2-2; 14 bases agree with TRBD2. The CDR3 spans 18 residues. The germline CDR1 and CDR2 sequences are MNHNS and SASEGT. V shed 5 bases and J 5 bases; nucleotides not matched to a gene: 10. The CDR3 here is CASSPGLAGVRGTGELFF. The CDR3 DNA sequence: TGTGCCAGCAGTCCGGGACTAGCGGGAGTCAGGGGAACCGGGGAGCTGTTTTTT.

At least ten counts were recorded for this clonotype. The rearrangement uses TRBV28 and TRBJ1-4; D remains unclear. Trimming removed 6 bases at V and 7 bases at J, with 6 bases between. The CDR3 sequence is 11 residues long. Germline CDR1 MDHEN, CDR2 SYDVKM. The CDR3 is CASSDIEKLFF. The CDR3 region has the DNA TGTGCCAGCAGCGACATTGAAAAACTGTTTTTT.

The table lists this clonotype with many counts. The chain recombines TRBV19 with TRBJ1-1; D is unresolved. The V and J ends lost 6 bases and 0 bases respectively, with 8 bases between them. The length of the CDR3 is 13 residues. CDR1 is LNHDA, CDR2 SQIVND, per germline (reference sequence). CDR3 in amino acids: CASSTDVNTEAFF. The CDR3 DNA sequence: TGTGCCAGTAGCACGGATGTGAACACTGAAGCTTTCTTT.

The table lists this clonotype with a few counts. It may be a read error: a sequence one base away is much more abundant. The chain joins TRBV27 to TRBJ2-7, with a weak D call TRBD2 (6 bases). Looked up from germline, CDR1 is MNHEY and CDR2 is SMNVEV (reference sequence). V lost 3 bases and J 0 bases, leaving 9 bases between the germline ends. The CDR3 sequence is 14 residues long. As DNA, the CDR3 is TGTGCCAGCAGTTTCTCGGGAGACTCCTACGAGCAGTACTTC. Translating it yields CASSFSGDSYEQYF.

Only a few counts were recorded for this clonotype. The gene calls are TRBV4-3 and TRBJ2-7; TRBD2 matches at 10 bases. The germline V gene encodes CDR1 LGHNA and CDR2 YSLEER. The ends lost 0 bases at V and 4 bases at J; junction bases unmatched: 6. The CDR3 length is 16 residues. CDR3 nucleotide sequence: TGCGCCAGCAGCCAAGATGTGAGCGGGAGGGTATACGAGCAGTACTTC. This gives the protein CASSQDVSGRVYEQYF.

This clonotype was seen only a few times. In DNA, the CDR3 is TGTGCCAGCAGTTTTACCGGGGTTCAGCCCCAGCATTTT. It codes for CASSFTGVQPQHF. This chain joins TRBV12-3 or TRBV12-4 and TRBJ1-5; D not resolved. V lost 3 bases, J lost 6 bases, and 9 bases lay in between. This CDR3 region has 13 residues.

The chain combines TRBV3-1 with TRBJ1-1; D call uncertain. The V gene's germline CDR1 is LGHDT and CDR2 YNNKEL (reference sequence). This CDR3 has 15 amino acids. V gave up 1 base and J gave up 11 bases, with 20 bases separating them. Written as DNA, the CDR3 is TGTGCCAGCAGCCAAGGGAGGATTAGGTGGGCTCGGGCTTTCTTT. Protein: CASSQGRIRWARAFF. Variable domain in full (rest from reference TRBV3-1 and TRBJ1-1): DTAVSQTPKYLVTQMGNDKSIKCEQNLGHDTMYWYKQDSKKFLKIMFSYNNKELIINETVPNRFSPKSPDKAHLNLHINSLELGDSAVYFCASSQGRIRWARAFFGQGTRLTVV.